A selection of T cell receptor beta chains follows, all from one sample in a study of OX40 agonist ivuxolimab in advanced cancers. Method: immunoSEQ multiplex PCR; TCRdb's copy keeps in-frame clones and lacks some. The table records tens of thousands of clones, more than 70% of them present only once. The material sequenced was CD4+ or CD8+ T cells sorted from blood, taken in a trial of the OX40 agonist ivuxolimab. The receptors were gathered from an adult with an advanced solid tumor such as melanoma, head and neck, liver or kidney cancer. CDR3s include the opening cysteine and the closing phenylalanine or tryptophan. Fields, in order: V gene, clone size, J gene, CDR3 length, D gene, CDR3 protein, CDR3 DNA. A D gene is named only where the DNA matches it firmly. Expanded clones are given a class, and other clones once, few, many or no size at all.

>TRBV6-1|.|TRBJ1-4|15|TRBD1
CASKRDDRVNEKLFF
TGTGCCTCCAAAAGGGACGACAGGGTGAATGAAAAACTGTTTTTT
>TRBV7-8|.|TRBJ2-1|15|.
CASSPPVREGGEQFF
TGTGCCAGCAGCCCCCCTGTGAGGGAAGGGGGTGAGCAGTTCTTC
>TRBV7-6|.|TRBJ1-1|11|.
CASSLDGAAFF
TGTGCCAGCAGCTTAGACGGAGCAGCTTTCTTT
>TRBV7-2|.|TRBJ2-5|15|TRBD2
CASSRSSGVQETQYF
TGTGCCAGCAGCCGATCTAGCGGGGTCCAAGAGACCCAGTACTTC
>TRBV5-1|.|TRBJ2-7|14|.
CASSPGQLSYEQYF
TGCGCCAGCAGCCCCGGACAGCTCTCCTACGAGCAGTACTTC
>TRBV19|.|TRBJ2-7|14|.
CASSGLLSSYEQYF
TGTGCCAGTTCCGGACTGTTGAGCTCCTACGAGCAGTACTTC
>TRBV5-1|.|TRBJ1-1|16|.
CASSSLSPTANTEAFF
TGCGCCAGCAGCTCACTGAGCCCGACAGCGAACACTGAAGCTTTCTTT
>TRBV4-3|.|TRBJ2-5|16|.
CASSQGRVGGEETQYF
TGCGCCAGCAGCCAAGGACGGGTAGGCGGGGAGGAGACCCAGTACTTC
>TRBV5-4|.|TRBJ2-5|14|.
CASSLTNAQETQYF
TGTGCCAGCAGCTTGACAAATGCCCAAGAGACCCAGTACTTC
>TRBV25-1|.|TRBJ1-1|13|.
CASSEYQGLTAFF
TGTGCCAGCAGTGAATATCAAGGTCTGACAGCTTTCTTT
>TRBV6-6|once|TRBJ1-1|12|.
CASNDGNTEAFF
TGTGCCAGCAATGATGGGAACACTGAAGCTTTCTTT
>TRBV28|.|TRBJ2-3|14|TRBD1
CASIEGADLDTQYF
TGTGCCAGCATAGAGGGGGCAGACCTAGATACGCAGTATTTT
>TRBV4-3|.|TRBJ2-6|16|.
CASSQGPISGANVLTF
TGCGCCAGCAGCCAAGGGCCGATCTCTGGGGCCAACGTCCTGACTTTC
>TRBV6-5|.|TRBJ2-3|14|TRBD2
CASRRGVGTDTQYF
TGTGCCAGCAGGCGGGGGGTGGGCACAGATACGCAGTATTTT
>TRBV5-1|.|TRBJ1-3|14|.
CASSLGDSGNTIYF
TGCGCCAGCAGCTTGGGGGACTCTGGAAACACCATATATTTT
>TRBV5-1|.|TRBJ1-5|15|.
CASSLEGAYNQPQHF
TGCGCCAGCAGCTTGGAAGGGGCCTACAATCAGCCCCAGCATTTT
>TRBV5-4|.|TRBJ1-6|14|.
CASSLGTGPSPLHF
TGTGCCAGCAGCTTGGGAACAGGCCCTTCACCCCTCCACTTT
>TRBV5-1|.|TRBJ2-5|15|.
CASSLFSGSAETQYF
TGCGCCAGCAGCTTGTTCTCAGGGTCGGCCGAGACCCAGTACTTC
>TRBV7-3|few|TRBJ1-2|13|.
CASTEGSGYGYTF
TGTGCCAGCACCGAGGGTTCAGGCTATGGCTACACCTTC
>TRBV4-1|.|TRBJ2-2|17|.
CASSQEVRIANTGELFF
TGCGCCAGCAGCCAAGAAGTCAGGATAGCGAACACCGGGGAGCTGTTTTTT
>TRBV4-1|.|TRBJ2-5|16|.
CASSQTGTTPGETQYF
TGCGCCAGCAGCCAAACCGGAACTACCCCCGGAGAGACCCAGTACTTC
>TRBV19|.|TRBJ1-1|12|.
CASSRVGTEAFF
TGTGCCAGTAGTAGGGTAGGTACTGAAGCTTTCTTT
>TRBV9|.|TRBJ2-7|14|.
CASSVSVGAYEQYF
TGTGCCAGCAGCGTCTCCGTCGGGGCCTACGAGCAGTACTTC
>TRBV15|.|TRBJ2-5|13|.
CATSGRQAGTQYF
TGTGCCACCAGCGGCAGACAGGCGGGGACCCAGTACTTC
>TRBV5-6|few|TRBJ1-3|14|.
CASSFIGSGNTIYF
TGTGCCAGCAGCTTTATAGGCTCTGGAAACACCATATATTTT
>TRBV7-7|.|TRBJ2-3|15|TRBD1
CASSSGTGGGDTQYF
TGTGCTAGCAGCTCAGGGACAGGGGGCGGAGATACGCAGTATTTT
>TRBV14|once|TRBJ2-1|18|.
CASSQAGGTLSSYNEQFF
TGTGCCAGCAGCCAAGCAGGGGGGACCTTATCCTCTTACAATGAGCAGTTCTTC
>TRBV7-9|.|TRBJ1-1|14|.
CASSFGTVNTEAFF
TGTGCCAGCAGCTTCGGGACGGTGAACACTGAAGCTTTCTTT
>TRBV5-1|.|TRBJ2-5|16|TRBD2
CASSLSSGGPQETQYF
TGCGCCAGCAGCCTTTCTAGCGGGGGGCCACAAGAGACCCAGTACTTC
>TRBV14|.|TRBJ2-7|17|.
CASTQGILQTFSYEQYF
TGTGCCAGCACCCAGGGGATACTCCAAACATTCTCCTACGAGCAGTACTTC
>TRBV6-5|.|TRBJ1-1|14|.
CASTLDGPNTEAFF
TGTGCCAGCACTCTAGACGGCCCAAACACTGAAGCTTTCTTT
>TRBV19|.|TRBJ2-7|14|.
CASSIAEARREQYF
TGTGCCAGTAGTATAGCGGAAGCTCGGAGGGAGCAGTACTTC
>TRBV29-1|.|TRBJ2-7|11|.
CSVSTLDEQYF
TGCAGCGTCAGTACGTTGGACGAGCAGTACTTC
>TRBV6-1|once|TRBJ2-5|13|.
CASSDRQRETQYF
TGTGCCAGCAGTGATCGCCAACGAGAGACCCAGTACTTC
>TRBV4-3|.|TRBJ2-7|15|TRBD1
CASSQAFGQGYEQYF
TGCGCCAGCAGCCAAGCTTTTGGACAGGGTTACGAGCAGTACTTC
>TRBV28|.|TRBJ2-6|17|TRBD1
CASISGTEQSGANVLTF
TGTGCCAGCATTTCAGGGACAGAGCAATCTGGGGCCAACGTCCTGACTTTC
>TRBV28|.|TRBJ1-5|14|TRBD1
CASSGTGRLSPQHF
TGTGCCAGCAGTGGGACAGGGCGCCTATCGCCCCAGCATTTT
>TRBV6-6|.|TRBJ2-1|13|.
CASGGGVYNEQFF
TGTGCCAGCGGCGGCGGGGTTTACAATGAGCAGTTCTTC
>TRBV7-2|.|TRBJ2-5|13|.
CASSLEYQETQYF
TGTGCCAGCAGCTTAGAGTACCAAGAGACCCAGTACTTC
>TRBV5-4|few|TRBJ1-2|13|.
CASSPTDNYGYTF
TGTGCCAGCAGCCCCACCGATAACTATGGCTACACCTTC
>TRBV28|once|TRBJ2-7|16|TRBD1
CASTYHLDRNSYEQYF
TGTGCCAGCACCTACCACCTGGACAGGAATTCCTACGAGCAGTACTTC
>TRBV6-5|.|TRBJ1-1|14|TRBD1
CASSGRTGSTEAFF
TGTGCCAGCAGCGGACGGACAGGGTCCACTGAAGCTTTCTTT
>TRBV21-1|.|TRBJ2-2|13|.
CASSTTRAGELFF
TGTGCCAGCAGCACTACGAGGGCCGGGGAGCTGTTTTTT
>TRBV11-3|few|TRBJ1-4|15|TRBD1
CASSFLQGPNEKLFF
TGTGCCAGCAGCTTTTTACAGGGGCCTAATGAAAAACTGTTTTTT
>TRBV5-4|few|TRBJ2-6|15|.
CASSLGQTRANVLTF
TGTGCCAGCAGCCTCGGGCAGACAAGGGCCAACGTCCTGACTTTC
>TRBV10-3|.|TRBJ2-3|14|TRBD2
CAIRSSGGTDTQYF
TGTGCCATCAGGTCTAGCGGGGGCACAGATACGCAGTATTTT
>TRBV18|.|TRBJ2-1|15|TRBD1
CASSPGQGSYNEQFF
TGTGCCAGCTCACCCGGACAGGGGTCCTACAATGAGCAGTTCTTC
>TRBV4-3|.|TRBJ2-2|16|.
CASSQDWRGGTGELFF
TGCGCCAGCAGCCAAGATTGGAGGGGGGGCACCGGGGAGCTGTTTTTT
>TRBV28|.|TRBJ1-4|14|TRBD1
CASSFRQGNEKLFF
TGTGCCAGCAGTTTTCGACAGGGCAATGAAAAACTGTTTTTT
>TRBV5-1|.|TRBJ2-1|13|.
CASSLFAGNEQFF
TGCGCCAGCAGCTTGTTCGCGGGAAATGAGCAGTTCTTC
>TRBV5-8|.|TRBJ1-5|13|.
CASRQSLDQPQHF
TGTGCCAGCAGACAGTCATTAGATCAGCCCCAGCATTTT
>TRBV18|.|TRBJ2-3|16|.
CASSPASRGIADTQYF
TGTGCCAGCTCACCGGCCAGCAGGGGCATAGCAGATACGCAGTATTTT
>TRBV9|once|TRBJ1-4|14|.
CASSVDPRAEKLFF
TGTGCCAGCAGCGTAGATCCCAGGGCCGAAAAACTGTTTTTT
>TRBV19|.|TRBJ2-1|12|.
CASSQLAREQFF
TGTGCCAGTAGTCAACTAGCCCGTGAGCAGTTCTTC
>TRBV2|.|TRBJ2-5|15|.
CASSEFGAGQETQYF
TGTGCCAGCAGTGAGTTTGGGGCCGGCCAAGAGACCCAGTACTTC